The 17 T cell receptor beta chains below were found in one sample sequenced in a study of blood T cell repertoires in COVID-19. Repertoires were generated with immunoSEQ multiplex PCR, while TCRdb's copy carries only in-frame clones and drops some. The sample consists of roughly 68,000 clones, around 87% of them appearing once. The sample consisted of peripheral blood. All receptors come from a man between 50 and 59 years old with active COVID-19.

The chain recombines TRBV25-1 with TRBJ2-1, with 8 bases fitting TRBD1. The CDR3 extends over 15 amino acids. Germline CDR1 reads MGHDK; CDR2 reads SYGVNS. The trim removed 5 bases at V and 8 bases at J, leaving 11 bases unmatched. CDR3 coding DNA: TGTGCCAGCAGTCAACCCCTCGGACAGGGCCATGAGCAGTTCTTC. This sequence encodes CASSQPLGQGHEQFF.

Turning to this clone: The junction and the germline gene differ at one end; a read error may be behind it. The chain carries TRBV4-1 and TRBJ2-1; no clear D gene. Germline assignment: CDR1 MGHRA and CDR2 YSYEKL. This CDR3 has 14 amino acids. The CDR3 sequence is CASSPLGVYNEQFF. CDR3 DNA sequence: TGCGCCAGCAGCCCCCTTGGAGTCTACAATGAACAGTTCTTC.

The V gene is TRBV5-4, the J gene TRBJ2-5, with D perhaps TRBD2 (6 bases). Trimming took off 2 bases at V and 2 bases at J, with 13 bases between the two ends. CDR1 and CDR2 (germline): SGHNT, YYREEE (reference sequence). The CDR3 has 15 amino acids. CDR3 sequence: CASSFGGTEQETQYF. The CDR3 region has the DNA TGTGCCAGCAGCTTCGGCGGGACTGAGCAAGAGACCCAGTACTTC.

The rearrangement uses TRBV10-1 and TRBJ2-7, with 9 bases that match TRBD1. Per germline, CDR1 WNHNN and CDR2 SYGVQD (reference sequence). The CDR3 sequence is 14 residues long. Germline trimming cut 6 bases from V and 3 bases from J; bases unmatched to any gene: 6. CDR3 loop: CASRPPGQGYEQYF. The CDR3 DNA sequence: TGCGCCAGCAGGCCCCCGGGACAGGGCTACGAGCAGTACTTC.

The V call is TRBV24-1, the J call TRBJ1-5, with 7 bases matching TRBD1. Germline V gene lookup returns CDR1 KGHDR and CDR2 SFDVKD. The V segment lost 3 bases and the J segment 3 bases; nucleotides outside the gene matches: 7. The CDR3 extends over 16 amino acids. The CDR3 sequence is CATSDARTGANQPQHF. CDR3 in DNA: TGTGCCACCAGTGATGCCCGGACAGGAGCCAATCAGCCCCAGCATTTT.

This chain connects TRBV6-5 to TRBJ1-1; no clear D gene. This CDR3 spans 12 amino acids. V gave up 7 bases and J gave up 4 bases, with 10 bases separating them. Germline-derived CDR1 and CDR2 are MNHEY and SVGAGI. DNA of the CDR3: TGTGCCAGCATGAGGGAGGGCACTGAAGCTTTCTTT. It yields the protein CASMREGTEAFF.

This clone was recorded once. The V and J genes are TRBV7-9 and TRBJ2-7; 16 nucleotides agree with TRBD2. Germline CDR1 and CDR2: SEHNR and FQNEAQ (reference sequence). Unmatched junction bases numbered 5, after V lost 0 bases and J lost 3 bases. The CDR3 length is 18 residues. The CDR3 nucleotides are TGTGCCAGCAGCTTAGCAGGGACTAGCGGGGGGGCCCGCTACGAGCAGTACTTC. It specifies CASSLAGTSGGARYEQYF. Together with reference TRBV7-9 and TRBJ2-7, the CDR3 gives the full variable domain: DTGVSQNPRHKITKRGQNVTFRCDPISEHNRLYWYRQTLGQGPEFLTYFQNEAQLEKSRLLSDRFSAERPKGSFSTLEIQRTEQGDSAMYLCASSLAGTSGGARYEQYFGPGTRLTVT.

This clone was found once. The chain is built from TRBV28 and TRBJ2-5, with 8 nucleotides matching TRBD1. From germline, CDR1 is MDHEN and CDR2 SYDVKM. Unmatched junction bases numbered 11, after V lost 6 bases and J lost 5 bases. This CDR3 contains 15 residues. The chain's CDR3 is CASSLPRGRGETQYF. CDR3 DNA: TGTGCCAGCAGCCTGCCCAGGGGGCGAGGGGAGACCCAGTACTTC.

This clone was observed a handful of times. The chain is built from TRBV6-2 or TRBV6-3 and TRBJ2-1; maybe TRBD2 (5 bases). CDR1 is MNHEY and CDR2 is SVGEGT in the germline V gene. The CDR3 is 17 residues long. V was pared by 2 bases and J by 3 bases, with 17 bases between. CDR3 sequence (DNA): TGTGCCAGCAGTTACCCACGGAGGCGGCCCAACTACAATGAGCAGTTCTTC. Translated, it gives CASSYPRRRPNYNEQFF.

The chain joins TRBV2 to TRBJ2-3; 9 bases line up with TRBD1. J gave up 5 bases and V 2 bases, and 5 bases lay outside the gene matches. CDR1 SNHLY and CDR2 FYNNEI come from the germline V gene. The CDR3 covers 15 residues. The CDR3 loop reads CASSETTGGVDTQYF. The CDR3 coding sequence is TGTGCCAGCAGTGAAACGACAGGGGGAGTAGATACGCAGTATTTT.

This chain links TRBV19 with TRBJ1-6; 8 bases are a match to TRBD1. The length of the CDR3 is 15 residues. From germline, CDR1 is LNHDA and CDR2 SQIVND (reference sequence). Trimming took 9 bases from V and 5 from J; bases not matched to a gene: 9. In DNA, the CDR3 is TGTGCCAGCACACGAGACAGGGGAAATAATTCACCCCTCCACTTT. Translation gives CASTRDRGNNSPLHF.

The rearrangement links TRBV5-5 to TRBJ2-1, with 8 nucleotides matching TRBD1. The CDR3 contains 17 residues. Germline V gene data show CDR1 as SGHKS and CDR2 as YYEKEE (reference sequence). V dropped 0 bases and J dropped 7; count of bases not matched to a gene: 12. CDR3 DNA: TGTGCCAGCAGCTTGGTAGCTTCCACAGGGGGTAGGAATGAGCAGTTCTTC. Its translation: CASSLVASTGGRNEQFF.

The V gene is TRBV12-5, the J gene TRBJ1-1; 9 bases are shared with TRBD1. CDR3 length equals 17 residues. The germline gives CDR1 LGHNT, CDR2 FRNRAP. V lost 0 bases, J lost 0 bases, and 5 bases stayed unmatched. The DNA for the CDR3 is TGTGCTAGTGGTTTGGTCCTAGGACAGGGGATGAACACTGAAGCTTTCTTT. Translation: CASGLVLGQGMNTEAFF.

V gene TRBV7-2 combines with J gene TRBJ1-1; no clear D. V was trimmed by 0 bases and J by 0 bases, leaving 8 bases between them. The CDR3 sequence is 15 residues long. Germline CDR1 SGHTA, CDR2 FQGNSA. This CDR3 reads CASSLAEGMNTEAFF. CDR3 DNA: TGTGCCAGCAGCTTAGCGGAGGGAATGAACACTGAAGCTTTCTTT. Variable domain in full (rest from reference TRBV7-2 and TRBJ1-1): GAGVSQSPSNKVTEKGKDVELRCDPISGHTALYWYRQSLGQGLEFLIYFQGNSAPDKSGLPSDRFSAERTGGSVSTLTIQRTQQEDSAVYLCASSLAEGMNTEAFFGQGTRLTVV.

V gene TRBV4-3 combines with J gene TRBJ2-5, with a possible D match to TRBD2 (10 bases). CDR3 size: 17 residues. Germline V gene data show CDR1 as LGHNA and CDR2 as YSLEER. The germline V and J ends were trimmed by 4 bases and 4 bases, with 22 bases remaining between them. CDR3 nucleotides: TGCGCCAGCAGCCCTAGCGGGGGACAGGGAGGACGAGAGACCCAGTACTTC. It translates to CASSPSGGQGGRETQYF.

This clone was counted between two and nine times. The genes are TRBV5-6 and TRBJ2-3; TRBD2 might be the D (6 bases). With 6 bases removed from V and 3 bases from J, the gap between germline ends came to 20 bases. This CDR3 is built from 16 residues. Germline V gene lookup returns CDR1 SGHDT and CDR2 YYEEEE. CDR3 sequence (DNA): TGTGCCAGCAATCCCCTGGGGGGAGGTGGTACAGATACGCAGTATTTT. Protein sequence: CASNPLGGGGTDTQYF. Full variable domain (missing parts from reference TRBV5-6 and TRBJ2-3): DAGVTQSPTHLIKTRGQQVTLRCSPKSGHDTVSWYQQALGQGPQFIFQYYEEEERQRGNFPDRFSGHQFPNYSSELNVNALLLGDSALYLCASNPLGGGGTDTQYFGPGTRLTVL.

V gene TRBV6-1 combines with J gene TRBJ2-7, with TRBD2 as a possible D gene (5 bases). This CDR3 comprises 17 residues. CDR1 and CDR2 from the germline V gene are MNHNS and SASEGT. Deletions cut 3 bases from V and 6 bases from J, with 24 bases between. Written as DNA, the CDR3 is TGTGCCAGCAGTGAGCCAGACTACACCCCGGTACTGTTCGAGCAGTACTTC. Translated, it gives CASSEPDYTPVLFEQYF.